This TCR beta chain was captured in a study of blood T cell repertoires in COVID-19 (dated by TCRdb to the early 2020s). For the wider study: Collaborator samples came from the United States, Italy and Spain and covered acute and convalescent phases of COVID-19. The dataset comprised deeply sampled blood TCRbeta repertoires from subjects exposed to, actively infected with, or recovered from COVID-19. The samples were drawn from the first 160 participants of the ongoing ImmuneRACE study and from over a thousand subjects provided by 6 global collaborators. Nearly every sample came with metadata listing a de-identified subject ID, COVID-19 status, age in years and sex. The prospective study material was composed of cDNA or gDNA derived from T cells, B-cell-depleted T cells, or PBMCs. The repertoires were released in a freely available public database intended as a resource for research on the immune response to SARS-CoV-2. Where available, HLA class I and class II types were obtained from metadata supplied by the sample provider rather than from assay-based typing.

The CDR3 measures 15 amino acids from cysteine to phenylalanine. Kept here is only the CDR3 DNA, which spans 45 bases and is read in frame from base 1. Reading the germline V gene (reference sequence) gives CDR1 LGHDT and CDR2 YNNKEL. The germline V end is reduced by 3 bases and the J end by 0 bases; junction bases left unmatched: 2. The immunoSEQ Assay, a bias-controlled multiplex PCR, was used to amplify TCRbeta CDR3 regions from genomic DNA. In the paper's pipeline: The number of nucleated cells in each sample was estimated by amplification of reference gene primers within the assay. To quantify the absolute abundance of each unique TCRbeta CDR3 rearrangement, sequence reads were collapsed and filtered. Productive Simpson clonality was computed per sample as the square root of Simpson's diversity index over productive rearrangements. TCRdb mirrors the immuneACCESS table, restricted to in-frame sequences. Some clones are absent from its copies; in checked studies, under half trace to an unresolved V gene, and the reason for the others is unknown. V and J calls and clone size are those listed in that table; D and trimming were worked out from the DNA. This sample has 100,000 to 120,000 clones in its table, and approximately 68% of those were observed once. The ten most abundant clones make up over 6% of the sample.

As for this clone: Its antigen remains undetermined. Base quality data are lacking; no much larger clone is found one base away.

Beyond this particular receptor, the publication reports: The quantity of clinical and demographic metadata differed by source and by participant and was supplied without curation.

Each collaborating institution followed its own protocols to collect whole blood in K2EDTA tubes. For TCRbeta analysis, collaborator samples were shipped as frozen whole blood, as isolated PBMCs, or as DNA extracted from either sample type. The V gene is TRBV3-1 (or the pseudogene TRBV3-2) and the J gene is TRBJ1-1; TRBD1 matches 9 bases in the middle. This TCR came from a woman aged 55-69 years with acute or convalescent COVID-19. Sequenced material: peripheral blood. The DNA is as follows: TGTGCCAGCAGCCACACAGGGGGCTTGAACACTGAAGCTTTCTTT. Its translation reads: CASSHTGGLNTEAFF.